This T cell receptor beta chain was recovered during a study of Ad26.COV2.S vaccination and SARS-CoV-2 variants (dated by TCRdb to the early 2020s). In terms of the full investigation: Donors in the vaccine arm were drawn from COV1001, a phase I-IIa trial of Ad26.COV2.S in healthy adults that was multicentre, randomized, double-blind and placebo-controlled. Blinding of investigators to trial group allocation was maintained during experiments and outcome assessment. A total of approximately 32 samples were included in the TCR-sequenced set, comprising around 19 Ad26.COV2.S vaccine recipients, 5 placebo recipients and 8 SARS-CoV-2 convalescent individuals. The specificity and breadth of SARS-CoV-2-reactive T cell receptors after Ad26.COV2.S vaccination were assessed by TCRbeta repertoire sequencing. Trial participants were randomized into five groups of five, in which low-dose or high-dose Ad26.COV2.S was given once or twice, or placebo was given on both occasions. Ad26.COV2.S was administered intramuscularly at a dose of 5x10^10 or 1x10^11 viral particles, either as one shot or as two shots given 56 days apart.

The treatment or condition label, read with the paper, signifies: around 19 received Ad26.COV2.S at low or high dose, single or two shots; about 5 received placebo; per-sample allocation not given. For vaccine and placebo recipients, repertoires were sequenced using samples collected on day 63 after the first injection. In Cohort 1b, 20 to 25 adults aged 18-55 years were enrolled at a single site in Boston, USA, between 29 July and 7 August 2020. Ad26.COV2.S consisted of a replication-incompetent adenovirus type 26 vector by which a prefusion-stabilized SARS-CoV-2 spike protein from the original Wuhan strain was expressed. V lost 5 bases and J lost 5 bases, and the count of bases not matched to a germline gene is 7. CDR1 and CDR2 are read off the germline V gene (reference sequence) as SEHNR and FQNEAQ. The CDR3, from cysteine to phenylalanine, totals 15 residues. The CDR3 DNA has 45 bases and is translated from base 1.

The immunoSEQ Assay was the method used to sequence TCRbeta CDR3 regions. After extraction, genomic DNA underwent amplification by bias-controlled multiplex PCR, followed by high-throughput sequencing. The original pipeline was this. To quantify the absolute abundance of every unique TCRbeta CDR3 region, sequences were collapsed and filtered. T cell fraction was estimated by normalization of TCRbeta template counts to usable DNA, with usable DNA being measured through amplification of reference genes present in all nucleated cells. Repertoire TCRs were annotated as SARS-CoV-2-specific when V gene, CDR3 amino acid sequence and J gene were exactly matched to a known reactive TCR set. The reference SARS-CoV-2 TCR set was derived from MIRA and filtered for enrichment in COVID-19-positive ImmuneCODE repertoires, a step that removed public or cross-reactive TCRs. Based on the MIRA antigens, annotated TCRs were further analysed at the level of specific ORF or position within ORF. Depth was the summed frequency of annotated unique rearrangements, while breadth was defined as annotated unique rearrangements over total unique productive rearrangements. Two-sided Wilcoxon rank-sum tests were applied when comparing TCR breadth between groups. TCRdb's version of the immuneACCESS table is confined to in-frame rearrangements and falls short of the full clone set. An unresolved V gene accounts for under half of the shortfall where checked; the remainder is of unknown origin. V, J and clone size were drawn from that table, and D and trimming were deduced from the DNA. Across this sample there are 320,000 or so clones, with roughly 90% seen only once. The top ten clonotypes cover around 5% of the sample.

Overall study outcomes, separate from this receptor: Spike-specific TCR breadth was higher in Ad26.COV2.S recipients than in placebo recipients (P = 0.0014). After vaccination, substantial breadth of spike-specific CD8+ and CD4+ T cell responses was reported. Comparing responses between vaccine doses or regimens was not something the study was powered to do. Vaccine and placebo recipients had similar non-spike TCR breadth, a finding consistent with the vaccine containing only spike. It was noted by the authors that total T cell responses may have been underestimated by the TCR breadth and depth analyses.

As concerns this clone: Its antigen has not been determined. Base qualities are not provided; no much larger clone lies one nucleotide away.

The chain was built from TRBV7-9 and TRBJ1-1; 11 of the junction bases match TRBD1. The clonotype originates from a person aged 18-60 years who received the Ad26.COV2.S COVID-19 vaccine or a placebo. Specimen: peripheral blood, collected in a trial of Ad26.COV2.S vaccine versus placebo. This receptor has the CDR3 CASSTGTGGTTEAFF. The DNA sequence is given as TGTGCCAGCAGCACAGGGACAGGGGGTACGACTGAAGCTTTCTTT.